This T cell receptor beta chain was captured in a study of blood T cell repertoires in COVID-19. Study at large: There were acute and convalescent COVID-19 samples, and they came from the United States, Italy and Spain. Nucleic acid was either cDNA or gDNA, and it came from T cells, B-cell-depleted T cells, or PBMCs.

This clone was observed once. As handled by the study authors: Amplifying reference gene primers gave estimates of nucleated cell counts. TCRdb's copy holds only in-frame clones and misses some; the assay was immunoSEQ multiplex PCR. Clone size and V and J calls were adopted from that table, with D and trimming inferred from the DNA. This repertoire shows 40,000 or so clones, around 90% found once; its top ten account for about 0.36%. Specimen: peripheral blood. The clonotype was recovered from a human donor in a cohort sampled during active COVID-19.

The chain's CDR3 is CASSQGWGLPYEQYF. Here the CDR3 DNA reads TGTGCCAGCAGCCAGGGGTGGGGGCTTCCCTACGAGCAGTACTTC. The chain uses TRBV3-1 (or the pseudogene TRBV3-2) and TRBJ2-7; the D gene is possibly TRBD1 (6 bases). The CDR3 loop spans 15 amino acids. Germline-derived CDR1 and CDR2 are LGHDT and YNNKEL (reference sequence). V shed 3 bases and J shed 2 bases, with 14 bases lying between them.